This record concerns one TCR beta chain sequence. Its matching antigen is unknown. This specimen comes from a study of cytomegalovirus exposure and HLA in healthy donors. Regarding the study as a whole: Earlier results showed most TCR beta V segments being productive about 87% or about 30% of the time.

Trimming removed 2 bases from V and 1 base from J, with 11 bases in between. CDR3 size: 14 residues. Germline-derived CDR1 and CDR2 are GTSNPN and SVGIG (reference sequence). The PCR employed 60 Vbeta primers together with 13 Jbeta primers. Original data processing: A later analysis counted 65 million to 95 million unique TCR beta chains, 10 million to 12 million shared. The protocol was immunoSEQ multiplex PCR, while the TCRdb copy is restricted to in-frame clones and leaves out a portion. That table gives V, J and clone size, and the DNA gave D and trimming. The sample has roughly 84,000 clones; the top ten hold about 0.6%.

The sequenced sample was PBMCs. The clonotype originates from a man in his fifties or sixties in good health and CMV-seronegative. The chain links TRBV30 to TRBJ1-1, with D perhaps matching TRBD1 (5 bases). CDR3 in amino acids: CAWSWGDSNTEAFF. The CDR3 region has the DNA TGTGCCTGGAGTTGGGGGGACTCGAACACTGAAGCTTTCTTT.